This entry is about one T cell receptor beta chain. Study processing details: Reference gene primer amplification gave nucleated cell count estimates. TCRdb keeps only in-frame clones here, not all; method: immunoSEQ multiplex PCR. V and J calls and clone size are copied from that table; D and trimming were computed from the DNA. The sample holds 270,000 or so clones, roughly 89% seen once. Losses at the gene ends were 4 bases for V and 11 bases for J; bases not matched to a gene: 3. This CDR3 spans 12 amino acids. Germline V gene data show CDR1 as MNHEY and CDR2 as SVGAGI. This specimen belongs to a study of blood T cell repertoires in COVID-19. Background on the study: COVID-19 samples collected from the United States, Italy and Spain covered acute and convalescent phases. PBMCs, B-cell-depleted T cells, or T cells were the source of the cDNA or gDNA that made up the material.

Sequencing used peripheral blood. This sequence joins TRBV6-5 and TRBJ2-1; 9 bases agree with TRBD2. This sequence originates from a man in his forties or fifties with acute or convalescent COVID-19. CDR3 sequence reads: CASSFGTSQQFF. The CDR3 DNA reads as TGTGCCAGCAGTTTCGGGACTAGCCAGCAGTTCTTC.